Reported below is one T cell receptor beta chain. This CDR3 is 13 amino acids long. Trimming left V 5 bases short and J 9 bases short, with 14 bases between. Germline values: CDR1 SGHAT, CDR2 FQDESV (reference sequence). The sample originates from a study of CD8 T cells in Susac syndrome. RNA, at roughly 0.45 to 1 ug, was reverse transcribed with random hexamers. TCRdb independently ran MiXCR on the immunoSEQ multiplex PCR reads; one entry per CDR3 protein. Among some 180,000 distinct CDR3 sequences listed, about 95% were seen once. TCR beta sequences were obtained from blood CD8+ and CD4+ T cells. The sequencing input was CD4+ T cells from PBMCs. This chain uses TRBV11-1 with TRBJ2-1, with D possibly TRBD2 on 5 matching bases. This TCR derives from a human donor in good health. DNA for the CDR3: TGTGCCAGCAGCCTCAGCCCGGGGAGTGAGCAGTTCTTC. Translated, it gives CASSLSPGSEQFF.